This T cell receptor (beta chain) was sequenced during a study of T cells in Graves' hyperthyroidism and ophthalmopathy. Using RNA transcripts as the source, TCR beta CDR3 regions were amplified. TCR CDR3 underwent first-round RT-PCR with the HTBI primer set. TCRdb re-analysed the multiplex PCR reads in MiXCR, keeping a single row per CDR3 protein. The sample shows more than 300,000 distinct CDR3 sequences, roughly 15% of them seen only once. V was trimmed by 6 bases and J by 2 bases, leaving 20 bases between them. Germline loops: CDR1 SGHVS, CDR2 FQNEAQ. There are 18 residues in the CDR3. V is TRBV7-8 and J is TRBJ2-6; unclear D gene. The TCR comes from a woman aged 25 to 39 with Graves' hyperthyroidism that later progressed to Graves' ophthalmopathy. The sample taken for sequencing was blood. This chain's CDR3 is CASRIGVQAEAGANVLTF. As DNA, the CDR3 is TGTGCCAGCAGGATAGGTGTCCAGGCAGAGGCTGGGGCCAACGTCCTGACTTTC. Based on the CDR3 plus reference TRBV7-8 and TRBJ2-6, the full variable domain is GAGVSQSPRYKVAKRGQDVALRCDPISGHVSLFWYQQALGQGPEFLTYFQNEAQLDKSGLPSDRFFAERPEGSVSTLKIQRTQQEDSAVYLCASRIGVQAEAGANVLTFGAGSRLTVL.